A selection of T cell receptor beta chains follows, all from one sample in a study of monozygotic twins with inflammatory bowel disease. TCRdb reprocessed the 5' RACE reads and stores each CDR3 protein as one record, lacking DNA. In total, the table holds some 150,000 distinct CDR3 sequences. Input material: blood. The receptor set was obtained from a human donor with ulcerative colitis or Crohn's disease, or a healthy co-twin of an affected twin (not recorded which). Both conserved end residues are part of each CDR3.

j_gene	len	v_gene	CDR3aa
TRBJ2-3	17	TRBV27	CASSLYSSGRPTDTQYF
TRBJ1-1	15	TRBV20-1	CSASIFTRGERQAFF
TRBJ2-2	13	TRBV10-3	CAISRGPTGELFF
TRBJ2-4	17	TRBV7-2	CASSIRQGELAKNIQYF
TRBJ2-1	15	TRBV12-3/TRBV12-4	CASSPGTGGRNEQFF
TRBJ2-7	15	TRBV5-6	CASSTGLAPSYEQYF
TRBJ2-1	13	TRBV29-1	CSVGGINGNEQFF
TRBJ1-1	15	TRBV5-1	CASSLEGAVGTEAFF
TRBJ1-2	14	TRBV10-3	CAISDPRGDYGYTF
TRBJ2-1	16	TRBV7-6	CASSLVAGVRDNEQFF
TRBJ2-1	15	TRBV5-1	CASSWDPPPKNEQFF
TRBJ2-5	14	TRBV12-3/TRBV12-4	CASSIDLAEETQYF
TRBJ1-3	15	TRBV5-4	CASSSGPETPNTIYF
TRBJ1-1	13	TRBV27	CASSSWDGLWAFF
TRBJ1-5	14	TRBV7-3	CASSPLGENQPQHF
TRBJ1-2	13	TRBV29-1	CSVRTGLGYGYTF
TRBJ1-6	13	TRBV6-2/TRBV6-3	CASSPPWNSPLHF
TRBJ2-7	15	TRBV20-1	CSARSFRGRVYEQYF
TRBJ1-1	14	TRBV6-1	CASRGPGPRTEAFF
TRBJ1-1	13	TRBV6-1	CASSPDRTTEAFF
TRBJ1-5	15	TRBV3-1	CASSQEARGNQPQHF
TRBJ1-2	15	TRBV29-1	CSVEEGFATDYGYTF
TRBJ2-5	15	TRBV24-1	CATSGFDGYQETQYF
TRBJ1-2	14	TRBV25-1	CASSESDRWYGYTF
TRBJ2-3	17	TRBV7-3	CASRATRTSGNADTQYF